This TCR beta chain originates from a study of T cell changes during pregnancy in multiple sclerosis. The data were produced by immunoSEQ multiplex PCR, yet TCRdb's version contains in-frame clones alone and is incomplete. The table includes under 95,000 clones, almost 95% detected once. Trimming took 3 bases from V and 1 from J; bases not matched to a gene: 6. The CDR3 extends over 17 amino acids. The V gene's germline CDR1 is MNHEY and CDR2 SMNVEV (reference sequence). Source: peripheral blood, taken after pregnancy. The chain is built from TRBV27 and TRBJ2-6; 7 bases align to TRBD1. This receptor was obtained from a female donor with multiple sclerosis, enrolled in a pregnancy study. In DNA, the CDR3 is TGTGCCAGCAGTTTCAAGGGGGCGCGGTCTGGGGCCAACGTCCTGACTTTC. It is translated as CASSFKGARSGANVLTF.